This T cell receptor beta chain stems from a study of T cells expressing NK-cell markers. The length of the CDR3 is 14 residues. Germline V gene sequence: CDR1 MNHEY, CDR2 SVGAGI. TCRdb re-called the 5' RACE reads and gives one entry per CDR3 protein, without DNA. The specimen's table records 140,000 to 150,000 distinct CDR3 sequences. The clonotype comes from a man aged 18 to 29 in good health. The chain carries TRBV6-5 and TRBJ2-7; the D call of TRBD2 rests on TCRdb alone, since no DNA is present to check it. The sample taken for sequencing was blood T cells: a sorted CD56 or NKG2C T cell subset, CD4+ or CD8+ T cells, or bulk PBMC T cells (not recorded which). CDR3 sequence: CASSTSGVTYEQYF.